The 31 T cell receptor beta chains reported below all come from one sample, sequenced in a study of T cells in tumors after PD-1 blockade. Profiling relied on immunoSEQ multiplex PCR, and the TCRdb table lists in-frame clones only, not all of them. Among about 19,000 clones listed, 81% were seen once. Sequencing was performed on PBMCs, taken after anti-PD-1 therapy. The receptors shown here come from a human donor with advanced basal cell or squamous cell carcinoma (not recorded which).

This clone is a singleton in its sample. This chain joins TRBV5-4 and TRBJ2-2, with 8 positions matching TRBD1. CDR3 length: 16 residues. Per germline, CDR1 SGHNT and CDR2 YYREEE (reference sequence). V gave up 0 bases and J gave up 6 bases; unmatched junction bases: 7. As DNA, the CDR3 is TGTGCCAGCAGCTTGGACAGGGGGTCAAAGGCCGGGGAGCTGTTTTTT. Encoded protein: CASSLDRGSKAGELFF.

This clone rates as medium-sized. CDR3 in DNA: TGTGCCAGGGACGCTCTCGGCAGCTCCTACGAGCAGTACTTC. Its translation: CARDALGSSYEQYF. This chain links TRBV5-6 with TRBJ2-7; the D is unclear. V was clipped by 8 bases and J by 0 bases, with 15 bases between them. The CDR3 is 14 amino acids. Germline V CDR1 and CDR2: SGHDT, YYEEEE.

The rearrangement links TRBV18 to TRBJ2-1; 16 bases agree with TRBD2. Per germline, CDR1 KGHSH and CDR2 LQKENI. The junction had 13 bases not matched to a gene; V was cut back by 5 bases and J by 3 bases. The CDR3 has 20 residues. CDR3 amino acids: CASSSGTSGGGPTNYNEQFF. The CDR3 DNA reads as TGTGCCAGCTCATCGGGGACTAGCGGGGGGGGCCCCACCAACTACAATGAGCAGTTCTTC. The full variable domain, with the rest looked up from reference TRBV18 and TRBJ2-1, is NAGVMQNPRHLVRRRGQEARLRCSPMKGHSHVYWYRQLPEEGLKFMVYLQKENIIDESGMPKERFSAEFPKEGPSILRIQQVVRGDSAAYFCASSSGTSGGGPTNYNEQFFGPGTRLTVL.

In nucleotides, the CDR3 is TGTGCCAGCTCACCACCAAAAGGGGGAATCAGGAGGGTGACCCTCCACTTT. The encoded protein is CASSPPKGGIRRVTLHF. The genes are TRBV18 and TRBJ1-6; D possibly corresponds to TRBD1 (6 bases). The CDR3 length is 17 residues. Germline V gene data show CDR1 as KGHSH and CDR2 as LQKENI. The V end was cut by 0 bases, the J end by 14 bases, with 23 bases between. The variable domain in full, with the rest retrieved from reference TRBV18 and TRBJ1-6, is NAGVMQNPRHLVRRRGQEARLRCSPMKGHSHVYWYRQLPEEGLKFMVYLQKENIIDESGMPKERFSAEFPKEGPSILRIQQVVRGDSAAYFCASSPPKGGIRRVTLHFGNGTRLTVT.

This rearrangement joins TRBV6-5 to TRBJ2-7; D is ambiguous. Trimming took off 6 bases at V and 1 base at J, with 13 bases between the two ends. CDR3 length equals 14 residues. Germline V lookup: CDR1 MNHEY, CDR2 SVGAGI. For the CDR3, the DNA is TGTGCCAGCAGCCGTATAGGCATATCCTACGAGCAGTACTTC. This gives the protein CASSRIGISYEQYF.

The CDR3 spells CASSVSSGGPSYEQFF. In DNA form, the CDR3 reads TGTGCCAGCAGTGTATCCAGCGGGGGGCCCAGTTATGAGCAGTTCTTC. This sequence joins TRBV9 and TRBJ2-1, with 9 bases that match TRBD2. The V segment lost 5 bases and the J segment 8 bases; nucleotides outside the gene matches: 14. CDR1 and CDR2 from the germline V gene are SGDLS and YYNGEE. There are 16 residues in the CDR3.

The CDR3 region has the DNA TGTGCCAGCAGCCCGGACAGGGACCTCCGAGGGACCCAGTACTTC. It specifies CASSPDRDLRGTQYF. This sequence joins TRBV5-4 and TRBJ2-5, with TRBD1 matching 8 bases. CDR1 is SGHNT, CDR2 YYREEE, per germline (reference sequence). The CDR3 has 15 amino acids. The V segment lost 4 bases and the J segment 7 bases; nucleotides outside the gene matches: 12.

This clone was observed a handful of times. The chain combines TRBV9 with TRBJ2-7; the match to TRBD1 covers 8 bases. Trimming cost V 2 bases and J 6 bases; bases outside gene matches: 10. The CDR3 consists of 15 residues. The germline V gene encodes CDR1 SGDLS and CDR2 YYNGEE. The CDR3 is CASSVYDRGDVEQYF. The CDR3 DNA sequence: TGTGCCAGCAGCGTCTACGACAGGGGAGATGTCGAGCAGTACTTC.

The rearrangement links TRBV12-3 or TRBV12-4 to TRBJ1-2; D is unclear. This CDR3 contains 12 residues. The ends were cut back, 7 bases at V and 7 bases at J, with 13 bases in the middle. For the CDR3, the DNA is TGTGCCAGCAAGGCTCTTTCAACTGGCTACACCTTC. It codes for CASKALSTGYTF.

The chain has TRBV3-1 (or the pseudogene TRBV3-2) and TRBJ2-7; 10 bases map to TRBD2. Unmatched junction bases numbered 4, after V lost 4 bases and J lost 1 base. This CDR3 has 15 amino acids. Germline values: CDR1 LGHDT, CDR2 YNNKEL (reference sequence). The CDR3: CASSRGTSASYEQYF. The CDR3 DNA reads TGTGCCAGCAGCCGAGGGACTAGCGCATCCTACGAGCAGTACTTC.

The V and J genes are TRBV10-1 and TRBJ2-1; 8 bases fit TRBD2. With V trimmed by 2 bases and J by 3 bases, 6 bases remained unmatched. Per the germline V gene, CDR1 is WNHNN and CDR2 is SYGVQD (reference sequence). The CDR3 contains 16 residues. This CDR3 reads CASSENVAGFYNEQFF. The CDR3 DNA is TGCGCCAGCAGTGAGAACGTAGCGGGGTTCTACAATGAGCAGTTCTTC.

The chain combines TRBV28 with TRBJ2-1; D ambiguous. Germline V gives CDR1 MDHEN, CDR2 SYDVKM. Trimming removed 2 bases at V and 3 bases at J, with 14 bases between. The CDR3 is 16 residues long. The CDR3 here is CASSLLDPGNYNEQFF. The CDR3 DNA reads TGTGCCAGCAGTTTACTTGACCCTGGGAACTACAATGAGCAGTTCTTC.

The chain joins TRBV5-4 to TRBJ2-6; D may be TRBD1 (6 bases). Germline values: CDR1 SGHNT, CDR2 YYREEE (reference sequence). The CDR3 runs 17 residues. The V gene lost 3 bases and the J gene lost 0 bases, with 13 bases spanning the gap. This CDR3 reads CASSSGYRDSGANVLTF. CDR3 nucleotides: TGTGCCAGCAGCTCGGGGTACAGGGACTCTGGGGCCAACGTCCTGACTTTC.

The chain joins TRBV6-5 to TRBJ1-5; 9 nucleotides match TRBD1. The V and J ends lost 7 bases and 4 bases, in that order; junction bases with no gene match: 8. This CDR3 has 15 amino acids. Germline CDR1 and CDR2: MNHEY and SVGAGI. CDR3 residues: CASISRDRANQPQHF. The CDR3 DNA reads TGTGCCAGCATTAGCCGGGACAGGGCAAATCAGCCCCAGCATTTT.

This clone was counted a few times. The CDR3: CASSGTGDVAKNIQYF. The CDR3 region has the DNA TGTGCCAGCAGTGGGACAGGGGATGTAGCCAAAAACATTCAGTACTTC. The V call is TRBV2, the J call TRBJ2-4, with 9 bases that match TRBD1. V was pared by 4 bases and J by 0 bases, with 4 bases of the junction left unmatched. CDR3 length equals 16 residues. CDR1 and CDR2 from the germline V gene are SNHLY and FYNNEI. The variable domain in full, with the rest retrieved from reference TRBV2 and TRBJ2-4, is EPEVTQTPSHQVTQMGQEVILRCVPISNHLYFYWYRQILGQKVEFLVSFYNNEISEKSEIFDDQFSVERPDGSNFTLKIRSTKLEDSAMYFCASSGTGDVAKNIQYFGAGTRLSVL.

V and J are TRBV19 and TRBJ1-3, with a weak D call TRBD1 (6 bases). Between the trimmed V and J ends, which lost 6 bases and 9 bases, there was a span of 12 bases. The CDR3 is 12 amino acids. CDR1 and CDR2 (germline): LNHDA, SQIVND (reference sequence). The CDR3 loop is CASRTGFGTIYF. DNA of the CDR3: TGTGCCAGTAGGACAGGTTTCGGCACCATATATTTT.

The gene calls are TRBV24-1 and TRBJ2-7; 7 bases fit TRBD1. TRBJ2-5 explains the end of the DNA better; the J call may be wrong. There are 16 residues in the CDR3. Germline CDR1 and CDR2: KGHDR and SFDVKD. This chain's CDR3 is CATSDFDLQGLETQYF. The CDR3 bases are TGTGCCACCAGTGATTTTGACCTACAGGGGCTCGAGACCCAGTACTTC.

This clone was seen just once. This chain connects TRBV5-5 to TRBJ2-1, with 8 nucleotides matching TRBD2. This CDR3 region has 14 residues. Germline V gene sequence: CDR1 SGHKS, CDR2 YYEKEE (reference sequence). V was clipped by 0 bases and J by 8 bases; unmatched bases: 4. This CDR3 reads CASSLVGRAYEQFF. CDR3 nucleotides: TGTGCCAGCAGCTTGGTCGGGAGGGCCTATGAGCAGTTCTTC.

V gene TRBV11-3 combines with J gene TRBJ1-3; D is unresolved. This CDR3 is built from 16 residues. V dropped 3 bases and J dropped 3 bases, with 15 bases sitting between them. Germline CDR1 and CDR2: SGHNT and YENEEA. The CDR3 DNA is TGTGCCAGCAGCTTTAAGTTCAGCCAGCGTGGAAACACCATATATTTT. Amino acid sequence: CASSFKFSQRGNTIYF.

This rearrangement joins TRBV3-1 (or the pseudogene TRBV3-2) to TRBJ2-7; D uncertain. This CDR3 spans 13 amino acids. The germline V and J ends were trimmed by 0 bases and 7 bases, with 10 bases remaining between them. Germline CDR1 reads LGHDT; CDR2 reads YNNKEL (reference sequence). CDR3 sequence: CASSQDHGVEQYF. The CDR3 DNA reads TGTGCCAGCAGCCAAGATCATGGGGTTGAGCAGTACTTC.

The chain carries TRBV7-3 and TRBJ2-2, with 8 bases identical to TRBD1. In germline, CDR1 is SGHTA, CDR2 FQGTGA. J was trimmed by 6 bases and V by 3 bases; bases with no gene match: 24. The CDR3 has 21 amino acids. In DNA, the CDR3 is TGTGCCAGCAGCTTCTCACCTCAAACCACCAGGGGGCAACTCTCTCCCGGGGAGCTGTTTTTT. Translating gives CASSFSPQTTRGQLSPGELFF.

V is TRBV24-1 and J is TRBJ2-3; 7 nucleotides agree with TRBD1. Germline CDR1 and CDR2: KGHDR and SFDVKD. The CDR3 extends over 12 amino acids. V was pared by 8 bases and J by 4 bases, with 2 bases of the junction left unmatched. In DNA form, the CDR3 reads TGTGCCACCAACCAGGGGGCAGATACGCAGTATTTT. Residues: CATNQGADTQYF.

The count of this clone is one. The genes are TRBV23-1 and TRBJ1-5; a weak D match, TRBD1 (6 bases). TRBV23-1 has ORF status, its function being uncertain. V was clipped by 4 bases and J by 0 bases, with 16 bases between them. The CDR3 sequence is 17 residues long. The CDR3 is CASSPEGGGYSNQPQHF. The CDR3, as DNA: TGCGCCAGCAGTCCTGAAGGGGGGGGGTATAGCAATCAGCCCCAGCATTTT.

The chain uses TRBV5-1 and TRBJ2-1, with unresolved D. CDR3 length equals 20 residues. The V end was cut by 0 bases, the J end by 0 bases, with 22 bases between. The germline CDR1 and CDR2 sequences are SGHRS and YFSETQ. CDR3 nucleotides: TGCGCCAGCAGCTTGGGGCTCGAACCCCGAACCGCGTACTCCTACAATGAGCAGTTCTTC. It is translated as CASSLGLEPRTAYSYNEQFF.

The chain has TRBV2 and TRBJ1-1; 8 bases map to TRBD1. Per the germline V gene, CDR1 is SNHLY and CDR2 is FYNNEI. There are 13 residues in the CDR3. V lost 6 bases and J lost 2; bases outside the gene matches: 2. The CDR3 spells CASRDRDNTEAFF. In DNA, the CDR3 is TGTGCCAGCAGGGACAGGGATAACACTGAAGCTTTCTTT.

The chain recombines TRBV18 with TRBJ2-3; 11 nucleotides agree with TRBD2. This CDR3 has 15 amino acids. From germline, CDR1 is KGHSH and CDR2 LQKENI. V trimming: 4 bases; J trimming: 8 bases; junction bases outside the gene matches: 8. CDR3 loop: CASSLPTSGIGTQYF. CDR3 DNA sequence: TGTGCCAGCTCACTCCCGACTAGCGGGATAGGTACGCAGTATTTT.

This chain connects TRBV19 to TRBJ2-5; 8 bases line up with TRBD1. CDR3 length equals 13 residues. CDR1 is LNHDA and CDR2 is SQIVND in the germline V gene (reference sequence). Trimming took 4 bases from V and 4 from J; bases not matched to a gene: 2. The CDR3 nucleotides are TGTGCCAGTAGTAGAGGACAGGGAGAGACCCAGTACTTC. Translation gives CASSRGQGETQYF.

The chain combines TRBV5-6 with TRBJ2-4; 10 bases agree with TRBD2. Germline CDR1 is SGHDT and CDR2 is YYEEEE. The CDR3 spans 18 residues. Trimming removed 4 bases from V and 6 bases from J; junction bases left unmatched: 16. The CDR3 nucleotides are TGTGCCAGCAGCCCTGCTAGCGGGAGAATGGGAGGTGGAAACATTCAGTACTTC. Translation: CASSPASGRMGGGNIQYF.

J is TRBJ1-1 and V is TRBV13, with D perhaps matching TRBD1 (5 bases). Germline CDR1 PRHDT, CDR2 FYEKMQ (reference sequence). The CDR3 contains 13 residues. V lost 4 bases and J 1 base, leaving 7 bases between the germline ends. The CDR3 DNA is TGTGCCAGCAGCTATGACAGGAACACTGAAGCTTTCTTT. This codes for CASSYDRNTEAFF. The full variable domain, completed using reference TRBV13 and TRBJ1-1, is AAGVIQSPRHLIKEKRETATLKCYPIPRHDTVYWYQQGPGQDPQFLISFYEKMQSDKGSIPDRFSAQQFSDYHSELNMSSLELGDSALYFCASSYDRNTEAFFGQGTRLTVV.

The V gene is TRBV5-5, the J gene TRBJ2-3, with 12 bases that match TRBD2. CDR3 size: 16 residues. The junction had 4 bases not matched to a gene; V was cut back by 3 bases and J by 2 bases. Germline loops: CDR1 SGHKS, CDR2 YYEKEE (reference sequence). In nucleotides, the CDR3 is TGTGCCAGCAGCTCCGGACTAGCGGGATACACAGATACGCAGTATTTT. The encoded protein is CASSSGLAGYTDTQYF.

The chain is built from TRBV20-1 and TRBJ1-6, with no clear D. V lost 3 bases, J lost 2 bases, and 11 bases lay in between. CDR3 length: 15 amino acids. CDR1 is DFQATT and CDR2 is SNEGSKA in the germline V gene (reference sequence). The CDR3 reads CSASVGGPYNSPLHF. In DNA, the CDR3 is TGCAGTGCTAGTGTGGGAGGGCCCTATAATTCACCCCTCCACTTT.